This record looks at one TCR beta chain sequence and its context. Patients of the Seattle cohort, enrolled during active infection, were followed longitudinally. This entry is derived from a study of blood T cell repertoires in COVID-19. Across the study: Samples of COVID-19 (acute and convalescent) were obtained from the United States, Italy and Spain. The analysed material was cDNA or gDNA that came from T cells, B-cell-depleted T cells, or PBMCs.

In the original analysis: Cell counts per sample came from amplifying reference gene primers. Profiling relied on immunoSEQ multiplex PCR, and the TCRdb table lists in-frame clones only, not all of them. V and J calls and clone size follow that table, whereas D and trimming were derived from the DNA. The repertoire holds over 150,000 clones, with 70% to 85% as singletons. The V end lost 0 bases, the J end lost 4 bases, and 4 bases lay between the germline ends. The CDR3 is 12 residues long. This TCR came from an elderly man with COVID-19, enrolled during active disease. Sequenced: peripheral blood. V usage is TRBV12-3 or TRBV12-4 and J usage is TRBJ2-7, with D uncertain. The chain's CDR3 is CASSLASYEQYF. In DNA form, the CDR3 reads TGTGCCAGCAGTTTAGCTTCTTACGAGCAGTACTTC.